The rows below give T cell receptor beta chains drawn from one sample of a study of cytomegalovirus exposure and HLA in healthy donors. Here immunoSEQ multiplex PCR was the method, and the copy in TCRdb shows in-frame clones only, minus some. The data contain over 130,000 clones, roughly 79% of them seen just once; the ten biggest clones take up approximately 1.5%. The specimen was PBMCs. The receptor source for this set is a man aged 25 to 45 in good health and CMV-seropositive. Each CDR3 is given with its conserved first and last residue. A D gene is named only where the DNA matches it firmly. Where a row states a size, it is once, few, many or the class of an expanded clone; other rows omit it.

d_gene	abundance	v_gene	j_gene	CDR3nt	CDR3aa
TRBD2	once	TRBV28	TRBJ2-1	TGTGCCAGCGGCTATAGCGGGAGAGGCGGTGAGCAGTTCTTC	CASGYSGRGGEQFF
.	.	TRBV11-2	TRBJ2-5	TGTGCCAGCAGCCCGAGCGGGCTAGAGACCCAGTACTTC	CASSPSGLETQYF
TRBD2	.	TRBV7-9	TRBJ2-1	TGTGCCAGCAGCTTAGGGGCGGGAGGGCCACTCTACAATGAGCAGTTCTTC	CASSLGAGGPLYNEQFF
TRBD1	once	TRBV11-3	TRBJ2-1	TGTGCCATCGGGGACGGACAGGGTTCCTACAATGAGCAGTTCTTC	CAIGDGQGSYNEQFF
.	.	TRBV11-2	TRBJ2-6	TGTGCCAGCAGCTTAGAGGACAGTTTCCTCTCTGGGGCCAACGTCCTGACTTTC	CASSLEDSFLSGANVLTF
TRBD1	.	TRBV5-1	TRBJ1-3	TGCGCCAGCAGCTTAACCCCAGGGGGATCCTCTGGAAACACCATATATTTT	CASSLTPGGSSGNTIYF
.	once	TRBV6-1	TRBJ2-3	TGTGCCAGCAGTCTAGCTAGCATTAGCCGAGATACGCAGTATTTT	CASSLASISRDTQYF
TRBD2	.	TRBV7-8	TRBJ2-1	TGTGCCAGCAGCCCCTCCTCTAGCGGGGTTGTAAATGAGCAGTTCTTC	CASSPSSSGVVNEQFF
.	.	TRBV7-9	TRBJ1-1	TGTGCCAGCATCCGAGGGGGGGGGACTGAAGCTTTCTTT	CASIRGGGTEAFF
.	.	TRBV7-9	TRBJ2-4	TGTTCCAGCAGCTTGGGACAAGGGGCAGCCAAAAACATTCAGTACTTC	CSSSLGQGAAKNIQYF
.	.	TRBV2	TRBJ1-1	TGTGCCAGCAGATGGGGCACTGACGAAGCTTTCTTT	CASRWGTDEAFF
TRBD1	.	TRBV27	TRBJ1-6	TGTGCCAGCAGATTCGGACAGGATAGTAATTCACCCCTCCACTTT	CASRFGQDSNSPLHF
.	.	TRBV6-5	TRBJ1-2	TGTGCCAGCAGGCCCGAATACCTAGCTAACTATGGCTACACCTTC	CASRPEYLANYGYTF
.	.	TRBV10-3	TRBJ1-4	TGTGCCATCAGTGAGTCGCGGACAACTAATGAAAAACTGTTTTTT	CAISESRTTNEKLFF
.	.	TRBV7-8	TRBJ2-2	TGTGCCAGCAGCTCCAGGGGTGGCAGGGAGGGCGGGGAGCTGTTTTTT	CASSSRGGREGGELFF
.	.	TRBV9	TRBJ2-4	TGTGCCAGCAGCTTCCCAGGAGGGAGCATTCAGTACTTC	CASSFPGGSIQYF
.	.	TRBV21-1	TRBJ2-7	TGTGCCAGCAGCAAAGCGGGGGGAGGTTACGAGCAGTACTTC	CASSKAGGGYEQYF
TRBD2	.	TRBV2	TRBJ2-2	TGTGCCAGCTCGGGACTAGCGGGTCCGAACACCGGGGAGCTGTTTTTT	CASSGLAGPNTGELFF
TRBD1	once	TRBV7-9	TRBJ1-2	TGTTCCAGCAGCAAGACAGGGCTCTATGGCTACACCTTC	CSSSKTGLYGYTF
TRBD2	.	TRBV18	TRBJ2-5	TGTGCCAGCTCCCCTTTGGGGGGGAACCAAGAGACCCAGTACTTC	CASSPLGGNQETQYF
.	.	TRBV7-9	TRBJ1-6	TGTGCCTCCGCCCCGAGCGCCTATAATTCACCCCTCCACTTT	CASAPSAYNSPLHF
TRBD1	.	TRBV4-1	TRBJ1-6	TGCGCCAGCAGCCAAGGAGGGGGCAGGTCACCCCTCCACTTT	CASSQGGGRSPLHF